Below are 2 T cell receptor beta chains sequenced from a single sample in a study of CXCR3-negative and CXCR3-positive naive CD8 T cells. The study, taken as a whole, reports: The study found more hydrophobic TRB CDR3s in CXCR3-positive naive cells than in CXCR3-negative naive cells.

Libraries were UMI-labeled 5' RACE TRB cDNA. After re-calling the 5' RACE reads, TCRdb lists one entry per CDR3 protein, DNA absent. This table lists over 55,000 distinct CDR3 sequences. Antigens for these TCRs are unknown. The sequenced material came from naive CXCR3+ CD8+ T cells from blood. The subset: CD45RO-CCR7+CD27+CD95- naive CD8+ T cells expressing CXCR3 (TNR3+). The receptors derive from a human donor in good health. Some clones in this sample may be carry-over from other donors' samples.

The rearrangement uses TRBV6-2 or TRBV6-3 and TRBJ2-1; TCRdb's D call of TRBD2 is untestable without DNA. The CDR3 contains 15 residues. The germline CDR1 and CDR2 sequences are MNHEY and SVGEGT. The CDR3 here is CASSLSGGDFNEQFF.

The V and J genes are TRBV5-1 and TRBJ1-1; TCRdb designates TRBD1, a call that cannot be tested without DNA. CDR3 size: 15 residues. Germline V gives CDR1 SGHRS, CDR2 YFSETQ. CDR3 amino acids: CASSSGRGTNTEAFF.